The sample holds many counts of the clone carrying this T cell receptor (beta chain). What it binds is not known. The sample belongs to a study of T cell repertoires in cytomegalovirus infection. At the level of the study: Matching HLA type and CMV infection were both indicated by public TCR beta signatures. Study results and limitations: HLA-C-restricted CMV-specific TCR beta clonotypes prevailed in the ex vivo response.

Deletions cut 4 bases from V and 10 bases from J, with 19 bases between. Germline V CDR1 and CDR2: SGHNT, YYREEE (reference sequence). The CDR3 sequence is 14 residues long. MiXCR was run by TCRdb on the reads, yielding one entry per CDR3 protein. The sample records hundreds of thousands of distinct CDR3 sequences, about a tenth being singletons. This sequence joins TRBV5-4 and TRBJ2-3; the D gene is possibly TRBD2 (6 bases). The sample was PBMCs. The TCR was taken from a human donor in good health (CMV status not recorded). Some clones in this sample may be carry-over from other donors' samples. Written as DNA, the CDR3 is TGTGCCAGCAGCGGTTCTAGCGACGCCCCGTCGCAGTATTTT. The encoded protein is CASSGSSDAPSQYF.